This T cell receptor (beta chain) was identified during a study of T cells in Graves' hyperthyroidism and ophthalmopathy. Background on the study: Sampling of peripheral blood happened at initial diagnosis, prior to any treatment.

The TCR beta CDR3 regions underwent amplification using RNA transcripts as the source. First-round RT-PCR with HTBI primers amplified the TCR CDR3 region. TCRdb fed the multiplex PCR reads into MiXCR, producing one record per CDR3 protein. The sample has around 56,000 distinct CDR3 sequences; about 50% are singletons. Looked up from germline, CDR1 is SQVTM and CDR2 is ANQGSEA. CDR3 length equals 13 residues. V was clipped by 6 bases and J by 1 base, with 12 bases between them. Diagnosis relied on clinical symptoms, serum thyroxine and TRAb, thyroid ultrasound and orbital computed tomography. There are many counts of this clonotype.

V usage is TRBV29-1 and J usage is TRBJ1-1; D is perhaps TRBD1 (6 bases). The clonotype comes from a woman aged 25-40 years with Graves' ophthalmopathy. Sequencing was done on a sample of blood. CDR3 bases: TGCAGCGTGGCCCAGGGGCAGAACACTGAAGCTTTCTTT. Protein sequence: CSVAQGQNTEAFF.